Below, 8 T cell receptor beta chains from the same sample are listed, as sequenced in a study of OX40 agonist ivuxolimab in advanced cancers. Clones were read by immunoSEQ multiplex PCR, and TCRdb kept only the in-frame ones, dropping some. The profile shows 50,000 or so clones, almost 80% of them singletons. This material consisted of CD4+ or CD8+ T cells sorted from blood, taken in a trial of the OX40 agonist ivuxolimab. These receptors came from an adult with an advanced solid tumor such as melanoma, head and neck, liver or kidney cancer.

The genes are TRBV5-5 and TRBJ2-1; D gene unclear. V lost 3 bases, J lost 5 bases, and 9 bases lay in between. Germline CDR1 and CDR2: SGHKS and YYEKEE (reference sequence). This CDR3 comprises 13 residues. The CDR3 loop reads CASSWTFDNEQFF. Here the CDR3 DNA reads TGTGCCAGCAGCTGGACCTTTGACAATGAGCAGTTCTTC.

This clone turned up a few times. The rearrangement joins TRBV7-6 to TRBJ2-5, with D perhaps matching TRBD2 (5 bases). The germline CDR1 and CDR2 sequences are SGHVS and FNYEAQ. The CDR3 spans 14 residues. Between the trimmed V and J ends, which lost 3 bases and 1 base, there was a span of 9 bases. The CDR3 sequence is CASSFPSGQETQYF. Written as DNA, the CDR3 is TGTGCCAGCAGCTTCCCCAGCGGCCAAGAGACCCAGTACTTC. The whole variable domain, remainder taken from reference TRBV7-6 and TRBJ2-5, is GAGVSQSPRYKVTKRGQDVALRCDPISGHVSLYWYRQALGQGPEFLTYFNYEAQQDKSGLPNDRFSAERPEGSISTLTIQRTEQRDSAMYRCASSFPSGQETQYFGPGTRLLVL.

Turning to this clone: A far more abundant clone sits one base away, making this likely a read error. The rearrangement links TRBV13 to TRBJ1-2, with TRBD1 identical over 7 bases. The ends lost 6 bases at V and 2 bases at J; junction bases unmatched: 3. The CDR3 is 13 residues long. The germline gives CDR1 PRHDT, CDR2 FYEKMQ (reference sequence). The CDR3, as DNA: TGTGCCAGCAGTGAGACAGGGAACTATGGCTACACCTTC. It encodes CASSETGNYGYTF. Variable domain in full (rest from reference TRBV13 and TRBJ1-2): AAGVIQSPRHLIKEKRETATLKCYPIPRHDTVYWYQQGPGQDPQFLISFYEKMQSDKGSIPDRFSAQQFSDYHSELNMSSLELGDSALYFCASSETGNYGYTFGSGTRLTVV.

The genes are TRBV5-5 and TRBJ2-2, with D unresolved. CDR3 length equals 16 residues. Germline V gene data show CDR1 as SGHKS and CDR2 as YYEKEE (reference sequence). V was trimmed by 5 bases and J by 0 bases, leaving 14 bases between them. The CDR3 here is CASSLLERANTGELFF. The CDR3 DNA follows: TGTGCCAGCAGTTTGTTAGAGAGAGCGAACACCGGGGAGCTGTTTTTT.

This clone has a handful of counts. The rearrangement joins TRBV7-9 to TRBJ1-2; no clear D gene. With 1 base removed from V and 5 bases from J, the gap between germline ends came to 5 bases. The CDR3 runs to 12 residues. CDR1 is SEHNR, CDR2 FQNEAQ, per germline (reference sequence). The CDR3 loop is CASSLEGYGYTF. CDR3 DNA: TGTGCCAGCAGCTTAGAGGGTTATGGCTACACCTTC.

The CDR3 coding sequence is TGTGCCTGGAGTGTACGTGGTTGGACTAGCAATCAGCCCCAGCATTTT. This sequence encodes CAWSVRGWTSNQPQHF. V and J are TRBV30 and TRBJ1-5; no firm D call. The CDR3 is made up of 16 amino acids. CDR1 and CDR2 (germline): GTSNPN, SVGIG (reference sequence). Trimming took 0 bases from V and 0 from J, leaving 12 bases between them.

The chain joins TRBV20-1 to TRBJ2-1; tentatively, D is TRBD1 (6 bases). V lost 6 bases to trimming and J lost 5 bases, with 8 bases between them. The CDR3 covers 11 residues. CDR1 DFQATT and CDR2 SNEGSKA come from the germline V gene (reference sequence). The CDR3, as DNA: TGCAGTGCCCGGACAGACAATGAGCAGTTCTTC. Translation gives CSARTDNEQFF.

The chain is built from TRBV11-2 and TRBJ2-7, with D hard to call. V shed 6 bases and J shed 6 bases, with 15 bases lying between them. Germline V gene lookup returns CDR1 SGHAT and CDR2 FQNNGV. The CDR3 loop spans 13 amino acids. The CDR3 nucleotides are TGTGCCAGCAGTCGAGGCGTCGGGCTCGAGCAGTACTTC. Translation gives CASSRGVGLEQYF.